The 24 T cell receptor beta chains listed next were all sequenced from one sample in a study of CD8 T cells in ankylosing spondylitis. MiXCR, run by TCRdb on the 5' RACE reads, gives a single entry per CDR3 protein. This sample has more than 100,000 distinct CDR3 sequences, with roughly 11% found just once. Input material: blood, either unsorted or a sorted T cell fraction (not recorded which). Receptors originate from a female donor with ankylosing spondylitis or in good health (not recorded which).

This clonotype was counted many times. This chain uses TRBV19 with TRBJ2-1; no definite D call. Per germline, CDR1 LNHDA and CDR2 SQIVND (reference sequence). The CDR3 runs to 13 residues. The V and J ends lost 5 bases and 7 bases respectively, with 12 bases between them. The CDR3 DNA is TGTGCCAGTAGTCCTACAGTAGGGAATGAGCAGTTCTTC. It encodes CASSPTVGNEQFF. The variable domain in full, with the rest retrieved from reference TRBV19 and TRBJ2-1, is DGGITQSPKYLFRKEGQNVTLSCEQNLNHDAMYWYRQDPGQGLRLIYYSQIVNDFQKGDIAEGYSVSREKKESFPLTVTSAQKNPTAFYLCASSPTVGNEQFFGPGTRLTVL.

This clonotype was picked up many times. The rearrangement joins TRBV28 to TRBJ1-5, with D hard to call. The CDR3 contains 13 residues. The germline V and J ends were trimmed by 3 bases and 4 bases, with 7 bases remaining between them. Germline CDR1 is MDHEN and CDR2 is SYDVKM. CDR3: CASSFEANQPQHF. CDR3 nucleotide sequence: TGTGCCAGCAGTTTCGAGGCTAATCAGCCCCAGCATTTT.

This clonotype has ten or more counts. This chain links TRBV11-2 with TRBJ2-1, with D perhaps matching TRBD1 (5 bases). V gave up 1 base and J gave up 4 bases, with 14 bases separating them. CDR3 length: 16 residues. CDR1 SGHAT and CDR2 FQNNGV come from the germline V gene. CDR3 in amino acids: CASSLVLDMTYNEQFF. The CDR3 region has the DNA TGTGCCAGCAGCTTAGTTCTGGACATGACTTACAATGAGCAGTTCTTC.

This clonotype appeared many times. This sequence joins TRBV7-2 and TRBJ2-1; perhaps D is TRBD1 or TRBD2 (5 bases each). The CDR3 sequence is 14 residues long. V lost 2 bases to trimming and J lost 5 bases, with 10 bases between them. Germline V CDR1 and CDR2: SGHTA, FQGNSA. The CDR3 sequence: CASSLRQRNNEQFF. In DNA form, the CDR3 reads TGTGCCAGCAGCTTACGACAGCGGAACAATGAGCAGTTCTTC.

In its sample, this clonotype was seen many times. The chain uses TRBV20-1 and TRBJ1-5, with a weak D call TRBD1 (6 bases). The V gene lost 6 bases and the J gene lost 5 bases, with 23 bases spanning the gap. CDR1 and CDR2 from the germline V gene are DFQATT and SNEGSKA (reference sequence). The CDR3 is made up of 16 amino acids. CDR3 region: CSAQRAGAFLDQPQHF. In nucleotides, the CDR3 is TGCAGTGCCCAACGGGCGGGGGCTTTTTTGGATCAGCCCCAGCATTTT.

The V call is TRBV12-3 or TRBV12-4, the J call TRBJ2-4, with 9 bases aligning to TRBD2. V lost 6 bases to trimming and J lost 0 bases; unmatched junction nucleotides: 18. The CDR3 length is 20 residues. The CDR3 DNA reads TGTGCCAGCAGCCCCGAACTAGCGGGTAGCCGACCTCTAGCCAAAAACATTCAGTACTTC. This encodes CASSPELAGSRPLAKNIQYF.

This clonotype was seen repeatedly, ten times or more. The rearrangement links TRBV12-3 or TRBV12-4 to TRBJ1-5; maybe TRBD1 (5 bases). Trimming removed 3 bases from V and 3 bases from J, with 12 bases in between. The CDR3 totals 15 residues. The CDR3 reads CASSFMRTLNQPQHF. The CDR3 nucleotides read TGTGCCAGCAGTTTTATGAGGACACTCAATCAGCCCCAGCATTTT.

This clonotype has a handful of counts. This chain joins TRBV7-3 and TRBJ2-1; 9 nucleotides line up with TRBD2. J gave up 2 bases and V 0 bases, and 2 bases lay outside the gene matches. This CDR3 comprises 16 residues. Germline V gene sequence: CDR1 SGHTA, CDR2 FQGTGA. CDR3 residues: CASSLTASGAYNEQFF. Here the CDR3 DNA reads TGTGCCAGCAGCTTAACTGCTAGCGGGGCCTACAATGAGCAGTTCTTC.

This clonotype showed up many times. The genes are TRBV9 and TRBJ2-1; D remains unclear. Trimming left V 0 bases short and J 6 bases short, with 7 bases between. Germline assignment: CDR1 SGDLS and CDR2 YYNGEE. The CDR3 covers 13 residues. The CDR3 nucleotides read TGTGCCAGCAGCGTAGATGTGGGCAATGAGCAGTTCTTC. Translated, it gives CASSVDVGNEQFF. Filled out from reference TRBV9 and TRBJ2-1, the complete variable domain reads DSGVTQTPKHLITATGQRVTLRCSPRSGDLSVYWYQQSLDQGLQFLIQYYNGEERAKGNILERFSAQQFPDLHSELNLSSLELGDSALYFCASSVDVGNEQFFGPGTRLTVL.

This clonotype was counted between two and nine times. CDR3 in amino acids: CSVRDSGANVLTF. The DNA for the CDR3 is TGCAGCGTCCGGGACTCTGGGGCCAACGTCCTGACTTTC. The V and J genes are TRBV29-1 and TRBJ2-6; TRBD2 might be the D (5 bases). CDR1 and CDR2 from the germline V gene are SQVTM and ANQGSEA. The germline V and J ends were trimmed by 6 bases and 0 bases, with 6 bases remaining between them. CDR3 length equals 13 residues. Full variable domain (rest looked up from reference TRBV29-1 and TRBJ2-6): SAVISQKPSRDICQRGTSLTIQCQVDSQVTMMFWYRQQPGQSLTLIATANQGSEATYESGFVIDKFPISRPNLTFSTLTVSNMSPEDSSIYLCSVRDSGANVLTFGAGSRLTVL.

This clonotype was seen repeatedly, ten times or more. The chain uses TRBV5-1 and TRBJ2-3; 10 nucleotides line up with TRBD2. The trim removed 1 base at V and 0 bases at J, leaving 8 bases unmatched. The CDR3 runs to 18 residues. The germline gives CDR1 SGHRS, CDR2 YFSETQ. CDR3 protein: CASSLKLAGRTSTDTQYF. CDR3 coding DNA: TGCGCCAGCAGCTTGAAACTAGCGGGACGTACTAGCACAGATACGCAGTATTTT.

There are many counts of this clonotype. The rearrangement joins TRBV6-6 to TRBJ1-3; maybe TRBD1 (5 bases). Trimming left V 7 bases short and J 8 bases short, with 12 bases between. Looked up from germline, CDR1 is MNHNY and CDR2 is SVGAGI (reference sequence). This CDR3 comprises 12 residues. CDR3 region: CASNQGQDTIYF. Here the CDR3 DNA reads TGTGCCAGCAACCAGGGTCAAGACACCATATATTTT.

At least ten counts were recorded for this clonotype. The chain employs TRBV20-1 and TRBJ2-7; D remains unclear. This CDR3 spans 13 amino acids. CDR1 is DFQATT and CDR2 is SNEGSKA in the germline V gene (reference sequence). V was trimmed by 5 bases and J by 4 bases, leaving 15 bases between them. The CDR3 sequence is CSAPGLSGYEQYF. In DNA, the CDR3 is TGCAGTGCTCCCGGCCTGTCCGGATACGAGCAGTACTTC.

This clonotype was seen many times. In nucleotides, the CDR3 is TGTGCCAGCAGTTTAAGGGTAACTAATGAAAAACTGTTTTTT. This codes for CASSLRVTNEKLFF. This chain links TRBV27 with TRBJ1-4, with D unresolved. The germline CDR1 and CDR2 sequences are MNHEY and SMNVEV (reference sequence). This CDR3 comprises 14 residues. Trimming removed 2 bases from V and 1 base from J, with 5 bases in between.

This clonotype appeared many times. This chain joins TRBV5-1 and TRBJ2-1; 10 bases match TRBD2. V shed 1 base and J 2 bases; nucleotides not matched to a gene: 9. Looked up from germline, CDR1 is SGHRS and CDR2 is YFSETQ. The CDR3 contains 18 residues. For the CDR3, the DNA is TGCGCCAGCAGCTTGTCAGCGGGGGGGCTGATAGCCTACAATGAGCAGTTCTTC. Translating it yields CASSLSAGGLIAYNEQFF.

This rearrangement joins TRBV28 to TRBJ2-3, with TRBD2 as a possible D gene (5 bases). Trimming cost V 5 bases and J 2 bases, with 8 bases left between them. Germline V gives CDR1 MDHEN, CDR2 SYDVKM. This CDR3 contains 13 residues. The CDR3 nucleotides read TGTGCCAGCAGTGCCGGGGACACAGATACGCAGTATTTT. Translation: CASSAGDTDTQYF.

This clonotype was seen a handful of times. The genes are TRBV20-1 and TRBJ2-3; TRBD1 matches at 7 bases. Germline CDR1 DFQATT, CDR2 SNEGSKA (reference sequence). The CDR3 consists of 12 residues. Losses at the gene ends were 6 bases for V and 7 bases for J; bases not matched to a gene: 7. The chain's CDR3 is CSATGVGHTQYF. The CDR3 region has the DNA TGCAGTGCCACAGGGGTAGGACATACGCAGTATTTT.

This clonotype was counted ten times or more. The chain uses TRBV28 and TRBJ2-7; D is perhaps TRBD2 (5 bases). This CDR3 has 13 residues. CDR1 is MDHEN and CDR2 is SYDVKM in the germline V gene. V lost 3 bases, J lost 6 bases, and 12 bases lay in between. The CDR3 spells CASSLSGKGEQYF. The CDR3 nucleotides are TGTGCCAGCAGTTTGAGCGGCAAGGGCGAGCAGTACTTC.

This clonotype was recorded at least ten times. CDR3 in amino acids: CASSLPGTSGSIDEQFF. The CDR3 nucleotides read TGCGCCAGCAGTTTGCCCGGGACTAGCGGGTCCATCGATGAGCAGTTCTTC. This chain joins TRBV5-1 and TRBJ2-1; 12 bases map to TRBD2. Germline CDR1 SGHRS, CDR2 YFSETQ. The J segment lost 8 bases and the V segment lost 5 bases, leaving 14 bases of the junction unmatched. The CDR3 length is 17 residues.

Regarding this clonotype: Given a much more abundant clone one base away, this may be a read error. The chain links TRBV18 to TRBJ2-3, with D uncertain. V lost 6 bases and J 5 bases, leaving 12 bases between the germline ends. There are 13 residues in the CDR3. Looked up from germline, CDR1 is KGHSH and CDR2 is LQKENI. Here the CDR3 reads CASSLANLDTQYF. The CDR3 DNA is TGTGCCAGCTCCCTCGCAAACTTAGATACGCAGTATTTT.

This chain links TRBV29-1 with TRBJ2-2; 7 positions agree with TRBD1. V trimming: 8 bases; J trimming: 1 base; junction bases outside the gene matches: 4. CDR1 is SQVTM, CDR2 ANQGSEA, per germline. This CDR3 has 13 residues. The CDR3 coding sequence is TGCAGCCTGAGGACAGGGAACACCGGGGAGCTGTTTTTT. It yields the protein CSLRTGNTGELFF.

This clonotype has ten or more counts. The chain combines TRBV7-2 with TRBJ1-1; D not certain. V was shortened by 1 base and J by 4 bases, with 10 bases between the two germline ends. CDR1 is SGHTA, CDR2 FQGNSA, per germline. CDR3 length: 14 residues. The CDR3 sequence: CASSLDRASTEAFF. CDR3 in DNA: TGTGCCAGCAGCTTAGACCGAGCTAGCACTGAAGCTTTCTTT.

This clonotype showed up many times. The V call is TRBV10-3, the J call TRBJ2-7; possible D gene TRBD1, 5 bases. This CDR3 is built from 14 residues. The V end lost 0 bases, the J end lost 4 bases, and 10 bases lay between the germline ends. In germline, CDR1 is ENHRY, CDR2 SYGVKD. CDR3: CAISESDRMYEQYF. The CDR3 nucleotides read TGTGCCATCAGTGAGTCTGACAGAATGTACGAGCAGTACTTC.

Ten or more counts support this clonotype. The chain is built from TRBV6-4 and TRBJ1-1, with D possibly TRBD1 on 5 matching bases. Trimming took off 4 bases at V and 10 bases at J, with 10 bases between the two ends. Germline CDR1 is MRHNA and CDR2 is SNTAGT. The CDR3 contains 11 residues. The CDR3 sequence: CASSGREIAFF. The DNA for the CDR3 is TGTGCCAGCAGTGGCAGGGAAATAGCTTTCTTT.